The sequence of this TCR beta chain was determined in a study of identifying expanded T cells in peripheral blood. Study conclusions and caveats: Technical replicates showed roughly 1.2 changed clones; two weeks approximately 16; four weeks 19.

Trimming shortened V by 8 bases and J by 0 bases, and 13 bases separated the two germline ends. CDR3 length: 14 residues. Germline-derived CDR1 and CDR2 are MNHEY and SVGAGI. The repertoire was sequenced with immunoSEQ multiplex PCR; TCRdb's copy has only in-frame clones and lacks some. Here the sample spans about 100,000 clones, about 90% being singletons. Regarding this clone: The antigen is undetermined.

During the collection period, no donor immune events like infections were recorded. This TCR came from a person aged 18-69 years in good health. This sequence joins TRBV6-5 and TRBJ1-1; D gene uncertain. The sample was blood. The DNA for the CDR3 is TGTGCCAGCCGCGGTATCGGGTTGAACACTGAAGCTTTCTTT. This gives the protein CASRGIGLNTEAFF.